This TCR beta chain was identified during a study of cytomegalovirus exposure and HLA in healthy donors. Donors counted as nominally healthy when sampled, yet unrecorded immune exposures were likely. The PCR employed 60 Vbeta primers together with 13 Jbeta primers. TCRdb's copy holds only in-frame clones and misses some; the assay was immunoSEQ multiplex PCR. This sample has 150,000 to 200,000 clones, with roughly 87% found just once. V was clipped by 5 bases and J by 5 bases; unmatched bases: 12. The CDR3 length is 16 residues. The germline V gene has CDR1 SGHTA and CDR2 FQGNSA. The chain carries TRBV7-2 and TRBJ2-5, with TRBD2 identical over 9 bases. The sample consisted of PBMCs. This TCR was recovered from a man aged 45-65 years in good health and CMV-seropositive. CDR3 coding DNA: TGTGCCAGCAGCGTTATGGGCGGGGGGGGATCGGAGACCCAGTACTTC. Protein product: CASSVMGGGGSETQYF.